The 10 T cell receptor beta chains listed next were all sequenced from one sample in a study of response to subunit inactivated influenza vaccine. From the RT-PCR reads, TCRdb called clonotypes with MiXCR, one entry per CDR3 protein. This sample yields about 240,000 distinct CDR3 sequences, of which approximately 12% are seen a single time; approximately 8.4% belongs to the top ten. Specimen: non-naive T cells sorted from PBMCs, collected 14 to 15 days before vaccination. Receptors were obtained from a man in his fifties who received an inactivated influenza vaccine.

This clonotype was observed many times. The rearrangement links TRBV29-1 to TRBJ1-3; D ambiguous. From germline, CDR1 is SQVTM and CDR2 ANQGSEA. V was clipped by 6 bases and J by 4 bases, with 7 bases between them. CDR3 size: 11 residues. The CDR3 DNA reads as TGCAGCGTCCAACAGGGAAACACCATATATTTT. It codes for CSVQQGNTIYF.

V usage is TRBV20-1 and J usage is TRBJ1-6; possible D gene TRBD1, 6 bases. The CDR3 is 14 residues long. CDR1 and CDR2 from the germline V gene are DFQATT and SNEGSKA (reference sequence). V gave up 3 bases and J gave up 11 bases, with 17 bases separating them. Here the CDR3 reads CSARKGHARTPLHF. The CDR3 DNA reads TGCAGTGCTAGGAAGGGACACGCAAGGACACCCCTCCACTTT.

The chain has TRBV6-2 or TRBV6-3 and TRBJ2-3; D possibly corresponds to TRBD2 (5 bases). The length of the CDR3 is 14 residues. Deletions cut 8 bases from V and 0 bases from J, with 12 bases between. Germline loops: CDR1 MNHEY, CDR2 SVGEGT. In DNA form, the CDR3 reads TGTGCCAGCTCCCCGAGGACTAGCACAGATACGCAGTATTTT. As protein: CASSPRTSTDTQYF.

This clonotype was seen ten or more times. This chain's CDR3 is CASSPEINTGELFF. CDR3 bases: TGTGCCAGCAGCCCGGAGATAAACACCGGGGAGCTGTTTTTT. The rearrangement joins TRBV4-2 to TRBJ2-2; D is uncertain. Germline values: CDR1 LGHNA, CDR2 YNFKEQ. This CDR3 has 14 amino acids. Trimming removed 4 bases from V and 2 bases from J, with 8 bases in between.

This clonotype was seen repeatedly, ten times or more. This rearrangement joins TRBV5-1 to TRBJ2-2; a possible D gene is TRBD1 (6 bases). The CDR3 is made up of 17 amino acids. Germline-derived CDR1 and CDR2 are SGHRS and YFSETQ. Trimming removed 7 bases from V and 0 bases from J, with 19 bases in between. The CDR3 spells CASGSATGKANTGELFF. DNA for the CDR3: TGCGCCAGCGGATCCGCGACAGGAAAAGCGAACACCGGGGAGCTGTTTTTT.

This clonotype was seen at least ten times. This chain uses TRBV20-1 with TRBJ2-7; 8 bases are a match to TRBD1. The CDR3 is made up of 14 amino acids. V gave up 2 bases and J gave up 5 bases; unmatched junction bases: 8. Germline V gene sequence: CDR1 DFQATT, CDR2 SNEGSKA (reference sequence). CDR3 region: CSARTRGRLDEQYF. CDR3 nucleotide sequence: TGCAGTGCTAGAACCAGGGGGCGCTTGGACGAGCAGTACTTC.

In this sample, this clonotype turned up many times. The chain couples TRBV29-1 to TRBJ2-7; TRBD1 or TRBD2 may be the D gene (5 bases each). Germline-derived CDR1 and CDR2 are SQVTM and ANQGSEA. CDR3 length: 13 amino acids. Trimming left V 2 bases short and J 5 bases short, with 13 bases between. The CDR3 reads CSVESVRGHEQYF. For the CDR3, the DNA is TGCAGCGTTGAATCGGTGAGGGGCCACGAGCAGTACTTC.

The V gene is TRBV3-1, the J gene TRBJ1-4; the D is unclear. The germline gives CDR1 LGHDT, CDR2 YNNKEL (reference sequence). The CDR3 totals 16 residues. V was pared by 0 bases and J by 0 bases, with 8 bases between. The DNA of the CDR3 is TGTGCCAGCAGCCAAGATGGCGTCGCAACTAATGAAAAACTGTTTTTT. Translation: CASSQDGVATNEKLFF.

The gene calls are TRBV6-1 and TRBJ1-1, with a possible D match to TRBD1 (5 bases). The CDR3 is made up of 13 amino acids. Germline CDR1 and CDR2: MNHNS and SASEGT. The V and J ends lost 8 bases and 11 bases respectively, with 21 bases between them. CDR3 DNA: TGTGCCAGCTTGATCAGGGAAAAACACTGGGCTTTCTTT. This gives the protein CASLIREKHWAFF.

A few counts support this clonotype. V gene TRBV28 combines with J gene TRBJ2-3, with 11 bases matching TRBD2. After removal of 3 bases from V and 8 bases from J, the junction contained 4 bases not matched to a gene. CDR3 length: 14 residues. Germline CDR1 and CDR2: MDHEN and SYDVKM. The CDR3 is CASSLASGRFTQYF. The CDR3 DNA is TGTGCCAGCAGTTTGGCTAGCGGGAGGTTTACGCAGTATTTT.